This T cell receptor beta chain was recovered during a study of CD8 T cells in ankylosing spondylitis. Between the trimmed V and J ends, which lost 7 bases and 4 bases, there was a span of 10 bases. Germline values: CDR1 MDHEN, CDR2 SYDVKM. The CDR3 extends over 12 amino acids. TCRdb reanalysed the 5' RACE reads using MiXCR and keeps one entry per CDR3 protein. This table has 250,000 to 400,000 distinct CDR3 sequences, around a tenth appearing once. The sequence came from a female donor with ankylosing spondylitis or in good health (not recorded which). The material sequenced was blood, either unsorted or a sorted T cell fraction (not recorded which). The chain is built from TRBV28 and TRBJ1-2; possibly TRBD1 for D (6 bases). The CDR3 spells CASTTGSYGYTF. In nucleotides, the CDR3 is TGTGCCAGCACAACAGGGAGCTATGGCTACACCTTC.